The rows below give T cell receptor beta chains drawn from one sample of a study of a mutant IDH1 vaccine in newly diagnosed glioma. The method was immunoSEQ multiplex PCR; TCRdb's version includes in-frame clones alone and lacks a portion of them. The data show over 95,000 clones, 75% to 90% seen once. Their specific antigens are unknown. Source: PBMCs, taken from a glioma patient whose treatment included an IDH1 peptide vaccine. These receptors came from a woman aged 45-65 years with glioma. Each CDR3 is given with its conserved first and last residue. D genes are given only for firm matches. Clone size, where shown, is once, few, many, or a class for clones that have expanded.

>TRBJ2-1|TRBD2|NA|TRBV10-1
CASSETVAGYNEQFF
TGCGCCAGCAGTGAAACGGTAGCGGGTTACAATGAGCAGTTCTTC
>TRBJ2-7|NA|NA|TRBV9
CASSVAGEGEQYF
TGTGCCAGCAGCGTAGCGGGGGAAGGCGAGCAGTACTTC
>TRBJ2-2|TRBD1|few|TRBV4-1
CASSPRQGRNTGELFF
TGCGCCAGCAGCCCAAGACAGGGGAGGAACACCGGGGAGCTGTTTTTT
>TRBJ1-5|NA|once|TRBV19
CASSIGSNSNQPQHF
TGTGCCAGTAGTATAGGCAGTAATAGCAATCAGCCCCAGCATTTT
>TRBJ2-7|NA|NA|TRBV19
CASSITGAAAYEQYF
TGTGCCAGTAGTATTACGGGGGCCGCGGCCTACGAGCAGTACTTC
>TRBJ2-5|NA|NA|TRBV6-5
CASSYSPRDQETQYF
TGTGCCAGCAGTTACTCGCCACGGGACCAAGAGACCCAGTACTTC
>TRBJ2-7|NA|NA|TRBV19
CASSIRGSSGFYEQYF
TGTGCCAGTAGTATAAGGGGGTCTAGCGGCTTCTACGAGCAGTACTTC
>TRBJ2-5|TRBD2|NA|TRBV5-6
CASSLGGGWGQETQYF
TGTGCCAGCAGCTTGGGGGGGGGATGGGGACAAGAGACCCAGTACTTC
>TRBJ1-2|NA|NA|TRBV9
CASSVPGSFYGYTF
TGTGCCAGCAGCGTACCCGGGTCCTTCTATGGCTACACCTTC
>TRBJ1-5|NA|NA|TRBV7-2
CASSLAGALNQPQHF
TGTGCCAGCAGCTTAGCGGGGGCTCTCAATCAGCCCCAGCATTTT
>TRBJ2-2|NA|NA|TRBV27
CASSILTGELFF
TGTGCCAGCAGCATTTTAACCGGGGAGCTGTTTTTT
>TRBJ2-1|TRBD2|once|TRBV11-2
CASSLGGLALNEQFF
TGTGCCAGCAGCTTAGGGGGACTAGCTTTGAATGAGCAGTTCTTC
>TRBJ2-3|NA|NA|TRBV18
CASLRVAGTDTQYF
TGTGCCAGCTTAAGAGTAGCGGGCACAGATACGCAGTATTTT
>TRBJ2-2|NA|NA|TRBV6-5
CASSFGLTYTGELFF
TGTGCCAGCAGTTTTGGACTAACTTACACCGGGGAGCTGTTTTTT
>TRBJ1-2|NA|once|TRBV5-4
CASSLGAATNYGYTF
TGTGCCAGCAGCTTGGGGGCAGCTACTAACTATGGCTACACCTTC
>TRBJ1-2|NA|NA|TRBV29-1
CSVGANYGYTF
TGCAGCGTTGGGGCTAACTATGGCTACACCTTC